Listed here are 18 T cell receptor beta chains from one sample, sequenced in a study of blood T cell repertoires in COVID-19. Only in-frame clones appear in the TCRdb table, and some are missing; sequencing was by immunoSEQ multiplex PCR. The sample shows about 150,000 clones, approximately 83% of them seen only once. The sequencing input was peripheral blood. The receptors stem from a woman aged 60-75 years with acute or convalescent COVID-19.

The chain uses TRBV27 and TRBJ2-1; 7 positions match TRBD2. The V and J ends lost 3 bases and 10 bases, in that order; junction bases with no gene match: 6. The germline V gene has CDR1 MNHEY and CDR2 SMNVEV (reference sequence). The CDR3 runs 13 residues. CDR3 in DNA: TGTGCCAGCAGTTTCTTGCAGGGAGGGGAGCAGTTCTTC. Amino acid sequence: CASSFLQGGEQFF.

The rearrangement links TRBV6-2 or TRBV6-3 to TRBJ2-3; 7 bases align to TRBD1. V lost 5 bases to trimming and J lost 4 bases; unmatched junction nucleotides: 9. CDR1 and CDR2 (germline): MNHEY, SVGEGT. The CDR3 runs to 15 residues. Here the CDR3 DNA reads TGTGCCAGCAGTCCAAGACAGGGTGGCGCAGATACGCAGTATTTT. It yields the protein CASSPRQGGADTQYF.

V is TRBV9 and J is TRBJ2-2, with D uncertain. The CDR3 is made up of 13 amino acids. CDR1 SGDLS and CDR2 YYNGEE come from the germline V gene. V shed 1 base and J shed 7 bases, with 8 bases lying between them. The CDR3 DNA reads TGTGCCAGCAGCGTAAACAGTCTCGGGGAGCTGTTTTTT. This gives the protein CASSVNSLGELFF.

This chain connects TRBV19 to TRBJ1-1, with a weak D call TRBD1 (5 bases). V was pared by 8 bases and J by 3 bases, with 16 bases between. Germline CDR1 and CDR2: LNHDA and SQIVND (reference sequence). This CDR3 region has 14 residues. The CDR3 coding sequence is TGTGCCAGTCGCCCTGGGGCGTGGGACACTGAAGCTTTCTTT. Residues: CASRPGAWDTEAFF.

CDR3 in amino acids: CASSSAGTEKLFF. CDR3 DNA sequence: TGTGCCAGCAGCTCCGCCGGGACAGAAAAACTGTTTTTT. This chain joins TRBV7-9 and TRBJ1-4, with a weak D call TRBD1 (6 bases). Germline CDR1 and CDR2: SEHNR and FQNEAQ (reference sequence). This CDR3 comprises 13 residues. V lost 4 bases and J lost 8, with 11 bases in between. Full variable domain (rest looked up from reference TRBV7-9 and TRBJ1-4): DTGVSQNPRHKITKRGQNVTFRCDPISEHNRLYWYRQTLGQGPEFLTYFQNEAQLEKSRLLSDRFSAERPKGSFSTLEIQRTEQGDSAMYLCASSSAGTEKLFFGSGTQLSVL.

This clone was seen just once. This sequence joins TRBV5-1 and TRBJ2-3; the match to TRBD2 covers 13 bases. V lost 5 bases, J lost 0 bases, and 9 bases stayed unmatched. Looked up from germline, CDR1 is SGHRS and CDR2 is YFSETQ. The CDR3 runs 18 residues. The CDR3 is CASRITSGGAISTDTQYF. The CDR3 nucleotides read TGCGCCAGCAGGATCACTAGCGGGGGGGCTATAAGCACAGATACGCAGTATTTT.

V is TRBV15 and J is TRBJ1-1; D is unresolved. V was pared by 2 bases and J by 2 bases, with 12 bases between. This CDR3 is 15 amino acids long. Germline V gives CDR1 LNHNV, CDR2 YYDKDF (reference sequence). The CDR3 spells CATSRSRGYNTEAFF. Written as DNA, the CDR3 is TGTGCCACCAGCAGATCACGGGGTTATAACACTGAAGCTTTCTTT. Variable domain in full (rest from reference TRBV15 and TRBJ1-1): DAMVIQNPRYQVTQFGKPVTLSCSQTLNHNVMYWYQQKSSQAPKLLFHYYDKDFNNEADTPDNFQSRRPNTSFCFLDIRSPGLGDTAMYLCATSRSRGYNTEAFFGQGTRLTVV.

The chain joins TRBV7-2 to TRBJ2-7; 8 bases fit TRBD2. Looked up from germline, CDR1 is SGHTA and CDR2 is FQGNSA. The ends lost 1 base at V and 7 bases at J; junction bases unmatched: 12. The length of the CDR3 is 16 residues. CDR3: CASSLVSGSSGLEQYF. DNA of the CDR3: TGTGCCAGCAGCTTAGTCTCAGGGTCTAGCGGGCTGGAGCAGTACTTC.

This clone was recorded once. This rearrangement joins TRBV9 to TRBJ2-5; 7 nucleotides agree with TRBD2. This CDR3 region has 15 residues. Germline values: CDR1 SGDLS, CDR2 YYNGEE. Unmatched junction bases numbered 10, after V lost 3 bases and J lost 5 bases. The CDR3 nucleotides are TGTGCCAGCAGCGAAGGAACGGGGGGTACGGAGACCCAGTACTTC. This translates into CASSEGTGGTETQYF. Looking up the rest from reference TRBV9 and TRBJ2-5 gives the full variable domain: DSGVTQTPKHLITATGQRVTLRCSPRSGDLSVYWYQQSLDQGLQFLIQYYNGEERAKGNILERFSAQQFPDLHSELNLSSLELGDSALYFCASSEGTGGTETQYFGPGTRLLVL.

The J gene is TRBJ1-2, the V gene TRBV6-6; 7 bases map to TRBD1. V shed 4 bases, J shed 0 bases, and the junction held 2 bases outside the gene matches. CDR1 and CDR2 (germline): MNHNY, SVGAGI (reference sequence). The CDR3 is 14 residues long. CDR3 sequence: CASSLQGANYGYTF. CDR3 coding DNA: TGTGCCAGCAGTTTGCAGGGGGCTAACTATGGCTACACCTTC.

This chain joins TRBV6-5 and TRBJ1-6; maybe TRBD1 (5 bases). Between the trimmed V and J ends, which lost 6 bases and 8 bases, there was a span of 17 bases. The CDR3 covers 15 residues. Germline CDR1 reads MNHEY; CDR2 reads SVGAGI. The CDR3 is CASSVLGVPDSPLHF. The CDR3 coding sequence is TGTGCCAGCAGCGTTTTAGGGGTCCCGGATTCACCCCTCCACTTT.

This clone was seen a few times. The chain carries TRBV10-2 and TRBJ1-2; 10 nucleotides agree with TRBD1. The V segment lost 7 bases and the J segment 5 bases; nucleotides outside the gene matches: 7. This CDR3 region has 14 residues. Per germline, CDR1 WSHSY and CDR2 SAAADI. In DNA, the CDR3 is TGCGCCAGCACCCCGGGACAGGGGAGGTATGGCTACACCTTC. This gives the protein CASTPGQGRYGYTF.

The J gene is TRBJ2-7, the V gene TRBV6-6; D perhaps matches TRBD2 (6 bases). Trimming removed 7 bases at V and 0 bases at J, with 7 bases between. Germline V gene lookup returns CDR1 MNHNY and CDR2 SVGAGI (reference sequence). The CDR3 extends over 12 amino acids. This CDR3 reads CASMEGSYEQYF. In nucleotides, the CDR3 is TGTGCCAGCATGGAGGGCTCCTACGAGCAGTACTTC.

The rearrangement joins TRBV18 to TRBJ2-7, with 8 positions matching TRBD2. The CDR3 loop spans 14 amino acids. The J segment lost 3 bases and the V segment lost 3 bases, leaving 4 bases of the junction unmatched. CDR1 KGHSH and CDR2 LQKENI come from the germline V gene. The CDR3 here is CASSPAGGFYEQYF. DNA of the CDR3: TGTGCCAGCTCACCTGCGGGGGGCTTCTACGAGCAGTACTTC.

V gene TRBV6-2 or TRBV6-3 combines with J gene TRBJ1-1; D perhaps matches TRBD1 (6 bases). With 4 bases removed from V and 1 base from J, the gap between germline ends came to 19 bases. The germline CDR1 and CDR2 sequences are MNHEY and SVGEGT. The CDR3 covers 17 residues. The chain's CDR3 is CASSSLGTGMWNTEAFF. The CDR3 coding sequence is TGTGCCAGCAGTTCCCTAGGTACAGGGATGTGGAACACTGAAGCTTTCTTT.

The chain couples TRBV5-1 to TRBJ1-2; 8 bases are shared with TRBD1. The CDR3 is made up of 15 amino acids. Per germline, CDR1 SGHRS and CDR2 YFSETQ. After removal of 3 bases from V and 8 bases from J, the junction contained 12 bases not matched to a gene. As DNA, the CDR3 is TGCGCCAGCAGCTCCGAGAGCGCAGGGGGCAGAGGCTACACCTTC. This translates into CASSSESAGGRGYTF.

The CDR3 DNA reads as TGTGCCAGCCCAATAGCTAATGAGCAGTTCTTC. Amino acid sequence: CASPIANEQFF. V is TRBV2 and J is TRBJ2-1; unclear D gene. The CDR3 spans 11 residues. V lost 8 bases to trimming and J lost 7 bases, with 9 bases between them. Germline V gene lookup returns CDR1 SNHLY and CDR2 FYNNEI. The whole variable domain, filled in from reference TRBV2 and TRBJ2-1, reads EPEVTQTPSHQVTQMGQEVILRCVPISNHLYFYWYRQILGQKVEFLVSFYNNEISEKSEIFDDQFSVERPDGSNFTLKIRSTKLEDSAMYFCASPIANEQFFGPGTRLTVL.

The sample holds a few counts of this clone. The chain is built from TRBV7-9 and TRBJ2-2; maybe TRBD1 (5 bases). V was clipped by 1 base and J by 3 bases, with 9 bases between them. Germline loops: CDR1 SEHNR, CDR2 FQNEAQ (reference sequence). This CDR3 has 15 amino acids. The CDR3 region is CASSLGQGHTGELFF. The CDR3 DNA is TGTGCCAGCAGCTTAGGCCAGGGCCACACCGGGGAGCTGTTTTTT.